This TCR beta chain derives from a study of neurological immune-mediated disorders. Study-level results: A possible signature appeared as one related-CDR3 cluster, in which phylogenetic grouping placed the repertoires of 18 of 34 multiple sclerosis patients.

TCRdb processed the 5' RACE reads anew with MiXCR; each CDR3 protein has one entry. Of tens of thousands of distinct CDR3 sequences detected, roughly 4.3% appear once; the ten largest clones hold 6.5% to 7.5%. Points on this clonotype: The antigen is unknown.

From 2 million PBMCs stored at -80 C, the unsorted libraries were generated. The material sequenced was PBMCs. This clonotype was sampled from a man aged 25-45 years with multiple sclerosis.

The DNA of the CDR3 is TGCAGTGCCCCGGGGCGCTGGGATGAAAAACTGTTTTTT. Translation: CSAPGRWDEKLFF. The chain has TRBV20-1 and TRBJ1-4, with D perhaps TRBD1 (5 bases). Trimming pared 6 bases from V and 6 bases from J, leaving 14 bases between. Germline CDR1 is DFQATT and CDR2 is SNEGSKA (reference sequence). This CDR3 has 13 amino acids.